This is a list of T cell receptor beta chains from one sample in a study of breast tumors, draining lymph nodes, adjacent tissues. MiXCR was run by TCRdb on the multiplex PCR reads, yielding one entry per CDR3 protein. The data show fewer than 300,000 distinct CDR3 sequences, about a third seen once. The sample consisted of axillary lymph node tissue. All receptors come from a female donor with breast cancer. Some clones in this sample may be carry-over from other donors' samples. Each CDR3 is given with its conserved first and last residue. A D gene is named only where the DNA matches it firmly. Clone size is not always given. Where it is, it says once, few, many or a class for expanded clones.

J gene,V gene,D gene,clone size,CDR3 protein,CDR3 DNA
TRBJ1-2,TRBV30,.,many,CAWSPGEQGYTF,TGTGCCTGGAGTCCCGGGGAACAAGGCTACACCTTC
TRBJ2-2,TRBV25-1,.,many,CASSEGLGYTTGELFF,TGTGCCAGCAGTGAAGGATTGGGCTACACTACCGGGGAGCTGTTTTTT
TRBJ2-1,TRBV20-1,TRBD2,many,CSATSGRSYNEQFF,TGCAGTGCTACCAGCGGGAGGTCATACAATGAGCAGTTCTTC
TRBJ2-7,TRBV20-1,.,many,CSARAGVDEQYF,TGCAGTGCTAGAGCGGGAGTCGACGAGCAGTACTTC
TRBJ1-2,TRBV5-6,.,many,CASSSTGNYGYTF,TGTGCCAGCAGTTCGACAGGCAACTATGGCTACACCTTC
TRBJ1-1,TRBV20-1,.,.,CSARARRTNTEAFF,TGCAGTGCTAGGGCCCGACGGACAAACACTGAAGCTTTCTTT
TRBJ2-1,TRBV2,TRBD2,many,CASRGKRGYNEQFF,TGTGCCAGCAGGGGCAAGCGGGGTTACAATGAGCAGTTCTTC
TRBJ1-2,TRBV30,TRBD1,many,CAWRTGGLYGYTF,TGTGCCTGGAGGACAGGGGGCCTCTATGGCTACACCTTC
TRBJ2-1,TRBV12-3/TRBV12-4,.,many,CASSPTWLSEQFF,TGTGCCAGCAGCCCGACCTGGCTCAGCGAGCAGTTCTTC
TRBJ2-1,TRBV6-2/TRBV6-3,TRBD1,once,CASGYGTGNRSYNEQFF,TGTGCCAGCGGTTACGGGACAGGGAACAGGTCCTACAATGAGCAGTTCTTC
TRBJ2-7,TRBV20-1,TRBD2,.,CSASVGGRVYEQYF,TGCAGTGCTAGCGTTGGCGGGAGGGTCTACGAGCAGTACTTC
TRBJ2-2,TRBV3-1,.,many,CASSQVLTMGTGELFF,TGTGCCAGCAGCCAGGTGCTCACCATGGGCACCGGGGAGCTGTTTTTT
TRBJ2-1,TRBV5-4,TRBD2,many,CASNPSGRRNNEQFF,TGTGCCAGCAACCCTAGCGGGAGGAGGAACAATGAGCAGTTCTTC
TRBJ2-7,TRBV20-1,.,many,CSARDEGQSPQYF,TGCAGTGCTAGAGATGAAGGACAGTCCCCTCAGTACTTC
TRBJ2-3,TRBV4-3,TRBD2,.,CASRGGGDTDTQYF,TGCGCCAGCAGGGGCGGGGGGGACACAGATACGCAGTATTTT
TRBJ2-4,TRBV4-1,.,many,CASSQVRMEGPIQYF,TGCGCCAGCAGCCAAGTAAGGATGGAGGGGCCCATTCAGTACTTC
TRBJ2-2,TRBV20-1,TRBD2,many,CSARDRRTSFTGELFF,TGCAGTGCTAGAGATAGACGGACTAGCTTCACCGGGGAGCTGTTTTTT
TRBJ1-6,TRBV30,TRBD1,many,CAWSTYGTGASPLHF,TGTGCCTGGAGTACATACGGGACAGGGGCTTCACCCCTCCACTTT
TRBJ2-5,TRBV7-2,TRBD2,many,CASSPGLAVKETQYF,TGTGCCAGCAGCCCAGGACTAGCGGTAAAAGAGACCCAGTACTTC
TRBJ2-3,TRBV2,TRBD1,.,CASSELNRGRTYNEQYF,TGTGCCAGCAGCGAGCTGAACAGGGGGCGCACCTACAATGAGCAGTACTTT
TRBJ1-1,TRBV2,.,few,CASIPMNLRGFSTEAFF,TGTGCCAGCATTCCGATGAATTTGAGGGGATTTAGCACTGAAGCTTTCTTT
TRBJ1-3,TRBV15,.,medium-sized,CATTRDKSGNTIYF,TGTGCCACCACAAGGGATAAGTCTGGAAACACCATATATTTT
TRBJ1-3,TRBV20-1,.,.,CSARRPGSTIYF,TGCAGTGCTAGGAGACCGGGGAGCACCATATATTTT
TRBJ2-7,TRBV19,TRBD2,many,CASRSPGTSGYEQYF,TGTGCCAGTAGGTCACCCGGGACTAGCGGATACGAGCAGTACTTC
TRBJ2-7,TRBV10-2,.,many,CASRGRSTYEQYF,TGCGCCAGCAGGGGACGGTCGACCTACGAGCAGTACTTC
TRBJ1-2,TRBV15,.,many,CATSRDRGGGYTF,TGTGCCACCAGCAGAGACAGGGGTGGTGGCTACACCTTC
TRBJ1-6,TRBV9,.,.,CASTPTGGDSPFHF,TGTGCCAGCACTCCTACGGGGGGAGATTCACCCTTCCACTTT
TRBJ1-5,TRBV28,TRBD1,many,CASRFGQGNNQPQHF,TGTGCCAGCAGGTTCGGACAGGGGAACAATCAGCCCCAGCATTTT
TRBJ2-6,TRBV6-4,.,.,CASSEIRSSGANVLTF,TGTGCCAGCAGTGAGATACGCAGCTCTGGGGCCAACGTCCTGACTTTC
TRBJ2-5,TRBV9,.,many,CASSFRDRQETQYF,TGTGCCAGCAGCTTCCGGGACCGCCAAGAGACCCAGTACTTC
TRBJ2-7,TRBV12-3/TRBV12-4,TRBD2,many,CASSFGLARSYEQYF,TGTGCCAGCAGTTTCGGACTAGCTCGTTCCTACGAGCAGTACTTC
TRBJ2-1,TRBV9,.,many,CASSQGGRSSYNEQFF,TGTGCCAGCAGCCAAGGGGGGCGGAGCTCCTACAATGAGCAGTTCTTC
TRBJ1-4,TRBV6-6,TRBD1,many,CASIPGTGREKLFF,TGTGCCAGCATCCCCGGGACAGGGAGGGAAAAACTGTTTTTT
TRBJ1-1,TRBV19,.,.,CASAGKMNTEAFF,TGTGCCAGCGCAGGAAAAATGAACACTGAAGCTTTCTTT
TRBJ2-7,TRBV5-6,.,.,CASSLDQAFGEQYF,TGTGCCAGCAGCTTGGACCAGGCGTTTGGCGAGCAGTACTTC
TRBJ2-7,TRBV5-1,TRBD1,.,CASSLLQGAGEQYF,TGCGCCAGCAGCTTGCTACAGGGGGCCGGCGAGCAGTACTTC
TRBJ2-7,TRBV27,.,few,CASSLEGGTPSYEQYF,TGTGCCAGCAGTTTAGAGGGCGGGACTCCTTCCTACGAGCAGTACTTC
TRBJ2-2,TRBV4-2,.,many,CASSQVELAQNTGELFF,TGTGCCAGCAGCCAAGTTGAGCTAGCACAGAACACCGGGGAGCTGTTTTTT
TRBJ1-4,TRBV6-4,.,many,CASSEHQHEKLFF,TGTGCCAGCAGTGAACACCAACATGAAAAACTGTTTTTT
TRBJ1-2,TRBV6-1,TRBD1,many,CATSRTGGYTF,TGTGCCACCTCGAGGACAGGCGGCTACACCTTC
TRBJ1-2,TRBV11-2,.,.,CASSFAPQALYGYTF,TGTGCCAGCAGCTTTGCCCCACAGGCTCTCTATGGCTACACCTTC
TRBJ1-5,TRBV2,.,.,CASYLSWGGQPQHF,TGTGCCAGCTACTTGAGCTGGGGGGGTCAGCCCCAGCATTTT
TRBJ2-1,TRBV3-1,.,many,CASSLNEGYNEQFF,TGTGCCAGCAGCCTTAACGAAGGCTACAATGAGCAGTTCTTC
TRBJ2-1,TRBV5-1,.,many,CASSLVGLQYNEQFF,TGCGCCAGCAGCTTGGTCGGACTACAGTACAATGAGCAGTTCTTC
TRBJ2-3,TRBV9,TRBD1,.,CASSVVGTGTNWGDTQYF,TGTGCCAGCAGCGTAGTGGGGACAGGGACCAACTGGGGAGATACGCAGTATTTT
TRBJ2-1,TRBV2,.,many,CASSDPSYNEQFF,TGTGCCAGCAGTGACCCCTCCTACAATGAGCAGTTCTTC
TRBJ2-2,TRBV5-1,.,many,CASSVDQLNTGELFF,TGCGCCAGCAGCGTGGACCAATTGAACACCGGGGAGCTGTTTTTT
TRBJ2-1,TRBV2,TRBD2,many,CATSWTSGIYNEQFF,TGTGCCACCTCTTGGACTAGCGGGATTTACAATGAGCAGTTCTTC
TRBJ2-2,TRBV7-2,TRBD1,.,CASSLGTGLTGELFF,TGTGCCAGCAGCCTAGGGACAGGGCTGACCGGGGAGCTGTTTTTT